This T cell receptor beta chain stems from a study of identical twins. Findings and limits, study-wide: Carriage of fewer insertions was seen in abundant cord blood beta clonotypes, whereas memory repertoires showed none. Out-of-frame alpha sequences common to twins exhibited a surplus of low generation probability.

On this clonotype itself: Its antigen is unidentified.

Germline CDR1 and CDR2: KGHDR and SFDVKD. This CDR3 spans 20 amino acids. Unmatched junction bases numbered 19, after V lost 3 bases and J lost 3 bases. A universal primer site was incorporated via template switching, and the cDNA contained unique molecular identifiers. In TCRdb, the 5' RACE reads were re-called with MiXCR into one record per CDR3 protein. The sample has roughly 630,000 distinct CDR3 sequences, 7% to 7.5% seen once. A further study also used this sample, focusing on yellow fever vaccine responses in identical twins.

Sequenced input: PBMCs. This clonotype was sampled from a woman younger than 35 in good health. The chain links TRBV24-1 to TRBJ2-1; 7 bases fit TRBD2. The CDR3 nucleotides read TGTGCCACCAGTGATCCATCGAGACAGACTAGCCTGAATGACTACAATGAGCAGTTCTTC. Its protein is CATSDPSRQTSLNDYNEQFF.